This T cell receptor (beta chain) was sequenced for a study of a mutant IDH1 vaccine in newly diagnosed glioma. Trimming shortened V by 5 bases and J by 1 base, and 14 bases separated the two germline ends. The CDR3 has 16 residues. Per the germline V gene, CDR1 is SGHTA and CDR2 is FQGTGA. Time point defined: baseline, week 1 (first vaccination visit). Treatment described: pre-vaccination baseline after standard-of-care therapy. A note on this clone: Its antigen is still unknown.

Findings and caveats of the study: Top-clonotype changes in peripheral T cells seemed unrelated to pseudoprogression.

The repertoire was sequenced with immunoSEQ multiplex PCR; TCRdb's copy has only in-frame clones and lacks some. Of about 16,000 clones listed, less than 97% are singletons. Material: peripheral blood mononuclear cells (PBMCs), obtained from a glioma patient treated with radiotherapy, temozolomide or both. The rearrangement links TRBV7-3 to TRBJ2-2; possibly TRBD1 for D (5 bases). This clonotype was sampled from a young woman with glioma. Some clones in this sample may be carry-over from other donors' samples. The CDR3 nucleotides read TGTGCCAGCAGCGCTCGCCAGGGAATGAACACCGGGGAGCTGTTTTTT. Residues: CASSARQGMNTGELFF.